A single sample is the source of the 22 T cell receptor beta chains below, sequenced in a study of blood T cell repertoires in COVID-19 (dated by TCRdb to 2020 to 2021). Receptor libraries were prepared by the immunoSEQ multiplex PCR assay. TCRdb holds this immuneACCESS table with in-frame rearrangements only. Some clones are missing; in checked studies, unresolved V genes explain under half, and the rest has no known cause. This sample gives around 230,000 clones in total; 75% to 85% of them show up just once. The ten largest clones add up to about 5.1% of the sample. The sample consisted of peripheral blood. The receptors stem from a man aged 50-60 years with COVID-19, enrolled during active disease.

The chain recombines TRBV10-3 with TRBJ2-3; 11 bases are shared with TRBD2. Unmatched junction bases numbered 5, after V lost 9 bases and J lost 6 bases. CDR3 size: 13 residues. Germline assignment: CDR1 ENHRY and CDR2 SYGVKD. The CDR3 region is CAILAGAGDTQYF. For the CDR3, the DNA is TGTGCCATACTAGCGGGGGCTGGGGATACGCAGTATTTT.

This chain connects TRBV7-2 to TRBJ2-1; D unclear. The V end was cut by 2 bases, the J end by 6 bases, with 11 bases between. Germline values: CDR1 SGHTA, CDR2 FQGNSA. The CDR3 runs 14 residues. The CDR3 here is CASSLSTAINEQFF. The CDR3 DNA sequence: TGTGCCAGCAGCTTATCAACAGCTATCAATGAGCAGTTCTTC.

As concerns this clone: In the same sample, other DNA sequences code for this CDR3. DNA for the CDR3: TGTGCCAGCAGTTTACCGGGACAGGGGAATGAAAAACTGTTTTTT. Translating it yields CASSLPGQGNEKLFF. J is TRBJ1-4 and V is TRBV28, with 10 bases aligning to TRBD1. V lost 2 bases, J lost 5 bases, and 2 bases stayed unmatched. CDR1 MDHEN and CDR2 SYDVKM come from the germline V gene. This CDR3 is built from 15 residues.

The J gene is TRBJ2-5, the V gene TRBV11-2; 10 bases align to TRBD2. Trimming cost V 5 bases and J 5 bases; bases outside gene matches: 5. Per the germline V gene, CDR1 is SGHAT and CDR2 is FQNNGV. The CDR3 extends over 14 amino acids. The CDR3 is CASSEFSGGETQYF. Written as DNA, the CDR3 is TGTGCCAGCAGCGAATTTAGCGGGGGGGAGACCCAGTACTTC.

CDR3 in amino acids: CASSGRRDTEAFF. The DNA for the CDR3 is TGTGCCAGCAGTGGCCGTCGGGACACTGAAGCTTTCTTT. The V call is TRBV25-1, the J call TRBJ1-1; D is uncertain. The V gene lost 4 bases and the J gene lost 3 bases, with 9 bases spanning the gap. Germline assignment: CDR1 MGHDK and CDR2 SYGVNS. The CDR3 has 13 residues.

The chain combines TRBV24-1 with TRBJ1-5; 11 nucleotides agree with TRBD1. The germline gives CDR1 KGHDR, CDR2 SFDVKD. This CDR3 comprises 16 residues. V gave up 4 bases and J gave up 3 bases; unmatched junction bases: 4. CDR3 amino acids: CATSDRTGGINQPQHF. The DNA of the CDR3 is TGTGCCACCAGTGACCGGACAGGGGGCATCAATCAGCCCCAGCATTTT.

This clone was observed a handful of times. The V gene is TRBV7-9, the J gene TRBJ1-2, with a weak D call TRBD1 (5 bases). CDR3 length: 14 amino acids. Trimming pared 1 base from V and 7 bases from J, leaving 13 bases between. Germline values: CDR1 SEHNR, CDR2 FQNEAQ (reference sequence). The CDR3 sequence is CASSLDGQGTGYTF. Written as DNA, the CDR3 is TGTGCCAGCAGCTTAGATGGGCAGGGCACTGGCTACACCTTC.

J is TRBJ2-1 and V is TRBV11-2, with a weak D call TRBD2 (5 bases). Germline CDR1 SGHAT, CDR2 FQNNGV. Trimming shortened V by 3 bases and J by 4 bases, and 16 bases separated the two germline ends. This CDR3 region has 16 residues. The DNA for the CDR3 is TGTGCCAGCAGCTTCCCCGGGAAATCGGTTTACAATGAGCAGTTCTTC. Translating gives CASSFPGKSVYNEQFF.

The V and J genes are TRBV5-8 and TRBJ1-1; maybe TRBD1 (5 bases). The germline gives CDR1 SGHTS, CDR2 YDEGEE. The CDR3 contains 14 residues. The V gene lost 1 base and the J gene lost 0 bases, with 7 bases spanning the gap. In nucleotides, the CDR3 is TGTGCCAGCAGCTTGCGGGGGGTGAACACTGAAGCTTTCTTT. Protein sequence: CASSLRGVNTEAFF. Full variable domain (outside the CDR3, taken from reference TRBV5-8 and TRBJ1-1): EAGVTQSPTHLIKTRGQQATLRCSPISGHTSVYWYQQALGLGLQFLLWYDEGEERNRGNFPPRFSGRQFPNYSSELNVNALELEDSALYLCASSLRGVNTEAFFGQGTRLTVV.

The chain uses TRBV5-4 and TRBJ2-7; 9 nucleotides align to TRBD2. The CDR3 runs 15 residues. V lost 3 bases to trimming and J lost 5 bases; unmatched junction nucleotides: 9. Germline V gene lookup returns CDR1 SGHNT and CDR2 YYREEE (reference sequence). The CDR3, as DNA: TGTGCCAGCAGCTATAATAGCGGGGGAAAGAACGAGCAGTACTTC. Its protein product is CASSYNSGGKNEQYF.

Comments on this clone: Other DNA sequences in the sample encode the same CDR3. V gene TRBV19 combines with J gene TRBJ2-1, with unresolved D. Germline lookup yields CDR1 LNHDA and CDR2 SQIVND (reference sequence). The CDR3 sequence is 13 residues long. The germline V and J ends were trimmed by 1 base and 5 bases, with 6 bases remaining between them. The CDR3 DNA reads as TGTGCCAGTAGTATAGGGCAGAACAATGAGCAGTTCTTC. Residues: CASSIGQNNEQFF.

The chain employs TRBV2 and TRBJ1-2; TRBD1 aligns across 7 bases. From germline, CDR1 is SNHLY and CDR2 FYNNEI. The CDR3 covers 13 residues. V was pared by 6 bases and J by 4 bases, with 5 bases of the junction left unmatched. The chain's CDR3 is CASSAGGGYGYTF. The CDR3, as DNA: TGTGCCAGCAGCGCAGGGGGAGGCTATGGCTACACCTTC.

The CDR3 region is CASSMTGRSGELFF. As DNA, the CDR3 is TGTGCCAGTAGTATGACAGGGCGGAGCGGGGAGCTGTTTTTT. This sequence joins TRBV19 and TRBJ2-2; 7 bases match TRBD1. Germline V gene sequence: CDR1 LNHDA, CDR2 SQIVND (reference sequence). CDR3 size: 14 residues. V dropped 3 bases and J dropped 7; count of bases not matched to a gene: 5.

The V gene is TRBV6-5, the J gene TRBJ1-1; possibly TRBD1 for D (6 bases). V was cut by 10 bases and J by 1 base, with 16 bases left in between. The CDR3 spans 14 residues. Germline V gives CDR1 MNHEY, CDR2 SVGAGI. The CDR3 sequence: CAIPESRGNTEAFF. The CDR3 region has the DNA TGTGCCATTCCTGAGAGCAGGGGGAACACTGAAGCTTTCTTT.

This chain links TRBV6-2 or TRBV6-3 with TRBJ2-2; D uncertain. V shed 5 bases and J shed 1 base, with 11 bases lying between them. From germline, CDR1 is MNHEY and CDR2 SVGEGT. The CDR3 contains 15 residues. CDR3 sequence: CASSPQRMNTGELFF. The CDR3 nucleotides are TGTGCCAGCAGTCCCCAGCGTATGAACACCGGGGAGCTGTTTTTT.

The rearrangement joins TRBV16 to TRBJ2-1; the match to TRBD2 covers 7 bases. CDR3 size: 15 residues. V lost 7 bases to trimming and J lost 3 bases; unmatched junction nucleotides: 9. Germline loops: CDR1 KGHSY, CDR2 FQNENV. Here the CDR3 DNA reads TGTGCCAGCACCCCTAATCCGGGGGGCTACAATGAGCAGTTCTTC. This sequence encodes CASTPNPGGYNEQFF.

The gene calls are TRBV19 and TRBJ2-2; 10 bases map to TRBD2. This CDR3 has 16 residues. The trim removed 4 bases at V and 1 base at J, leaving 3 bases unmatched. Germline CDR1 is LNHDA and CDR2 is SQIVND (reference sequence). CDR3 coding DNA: TGTGCCAGTAGTACTCGGACTAGCGGGAACACCGGGGAGCTGTTTTTT. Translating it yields CASSTRTSGNTGELFF.

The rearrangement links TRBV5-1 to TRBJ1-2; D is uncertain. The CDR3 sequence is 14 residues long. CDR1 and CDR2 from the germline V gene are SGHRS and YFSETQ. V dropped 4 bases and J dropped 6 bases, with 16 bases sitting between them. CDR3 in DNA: TGCGCCAGCAGCCCCCTTTCGGAGGCAGATGGCTACACCTTC. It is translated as CASSPLSEADGYTF.

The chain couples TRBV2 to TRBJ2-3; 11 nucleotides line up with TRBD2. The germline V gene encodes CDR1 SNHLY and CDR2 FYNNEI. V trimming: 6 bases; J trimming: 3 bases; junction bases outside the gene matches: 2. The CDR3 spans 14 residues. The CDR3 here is CASRLAGGTDTQYF. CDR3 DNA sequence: TGTGCCAGCAGGCTAGCGGGGGGAACAGATACGCAGTATTTT.

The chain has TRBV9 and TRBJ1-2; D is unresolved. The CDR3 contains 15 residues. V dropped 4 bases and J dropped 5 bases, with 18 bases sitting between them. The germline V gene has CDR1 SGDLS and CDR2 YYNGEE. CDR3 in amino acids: CASSPTLADLYGYTF. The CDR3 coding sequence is TGTGCCAGCAGCCCTACTCTAGCAGACTTGTATGGCTACACCTTC.

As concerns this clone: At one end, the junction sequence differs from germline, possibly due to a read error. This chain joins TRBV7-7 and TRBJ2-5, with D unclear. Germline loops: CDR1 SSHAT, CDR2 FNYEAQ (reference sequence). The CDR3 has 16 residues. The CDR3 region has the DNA TGTGCTAGCAGCTTAGGTCGTCTAGTGAGTCGGGAGACCCAGTACTTC. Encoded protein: CASSLGRLVSRETQYF.

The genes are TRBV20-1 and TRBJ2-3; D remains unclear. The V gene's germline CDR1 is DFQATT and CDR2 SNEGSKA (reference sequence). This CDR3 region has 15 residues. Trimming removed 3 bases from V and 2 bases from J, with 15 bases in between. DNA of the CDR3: TGCAGTGCTAGTGGCCTTAGAGGAACCACAGATACGCAGTATTTT. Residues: CSASGLRGTTDTQYF.